This TCR beta chain was captured in a study of CD8 T cells in ankylosing spondylitis. Overall study results and limits: Disease-linked clones proved CD8+ and comparatively uncommon in peripheral blood.

TCRdb called the 5' RACE reads again in MiXCR, with one record for every CDR3 protein. Of a few hundred thousand distinct CDR3 sequences in the sample, 20% were seen once. This clonotype was seen many times. Its antigen is unidentified. Material: blood, either unsorted or a sorted T cell fraction (not recorded which). The TCR originated in a female donor with ankylosing spondylitis or in good health (not recorded which).

The chain's CDR3 is CASSYRVDSYEQYF. In DNA form, the CDR3 reads TGTGCCAGCAGTTACCGCGTGGACAGCTACGAGCAGTACTTC. The gene calls are TRBV6-2 or TRBV6-3 and TRBJ2-7; possible D gene TRBD1, 6 bases. CDR1 MNHEY and CDR2 SVGEGT come from the germline V gene. The CDR3 is 14 amino acids. Trimming pared 2 bases from V and 3 bases from J, leaving 11 bases between.